The text below deals with one T cell receptor (beta chain). Its antigen is currently unknown. Each patient with chemo-refractory metastatic non-small-cell lung cancer was treated with focal radiation plus CTLA-4 blockade using ipilimumab. The record originates from a study of radiotherapy plus CTLA-4 blockade in lung cancer. Overall study: Patients showed objective responses in about 20% of cases and disease control in around 30%. Study-level points and caveats: Strongest reported response predictors: early blood clone changes and post-radiation interferon-beta. In blood, after radiotherapy plus ipilimumab, tumor-derived TCR clones expanded.

The CDR3 has 16 residues. V was pared by 3 bases and J by 0 bases, with 9 bases between. In germline, CDR1 is SGHAT, CDR2 FQDESV (reference sequence). Profiled with immunoSEQ multiplex PCR; TCRdb holds only in-frame clones, not every one. The sample includes roughly 54,000 clones, about 83% of them seen just once. The chain joins TRBV11-1 to TRBJ2-6; D is possibly TRBD1 (5 bases). The sequence derives from a human donor with non-small cell lung cancer whose response to radiotherapy plus ipilimumab could not be evaluated. The specimen was peripheral blood, collected from a patient treated with radiotherapy plus ipilimumab. Here the CDR3 DNA reads TGTGCCAGCAGCTTTTATCAGGGCTCTGGGGCCAACGTCCTGACTTTC. It specifies CASSFYQGSGANVLTF. Using reference TRBV11-1 and TRBJ2-6 for the parts outside the CDR3, the full variable domain is EAEVAQSPRYKITEKSQAVAFWCDPISGHATLYWYRQILGQGPELLVQFQDESVVDDSQLPKDRFSAERLKGVDSTLKIQPAELGDSAMYLCASSFYQGSGANVLTFGAGSRLTVL.